The TCR beta chain described here comes from a study of T cells in Graves' hyperthyroidism and ophthalmopathy. The CDR3 regions of TCR beta were amplified from RNA transcripts. A first-round RT-PCR of the TCR CDR3 used the HTBI primer set. Via MiXCR, TCRdb re-called the multiplex PCR reads, giving one row per CDR3 protein. The repertoire has some 140,000 distinct CDR3 sequences, around 20% of them found once; the top ten carry around two thirds. Study observations and caveats: Ophthalmopathy onset followed model prediction by a median around 6.6 months.

These patients, aged 18 to 65, had recently diagnosed hyperthyroidism lasting under 2 months. Extraction of PBMCs used 8 to 10 ml of fresh peripheral blood. V was clipped by 2 bases and J by 3 bases, with 12 bases between them. The CDR3 consists of 15 residues. Per germline, CDR1 SEHNR and CDR2 FQNEAQ (reference sequence). This clonotype was seen once. Its antigen is still unknown. This sequence was found in a woman in her forties or fifties with Graves' hyperthyroidism that later progressed to Graves' ophthalmopathy. The chain carries TRBV7-9 and TRBJ2-3, with TRBD2 as a possible D gene (5 bases). The sequenced sample was blood. The CDR3 region is CASSLLVSETDTQYF. Written as DNA, the CDR3 is TGTGCCAGCAGCTTACTTGTTAGCGAGACAGATACGCAGTATTTT.